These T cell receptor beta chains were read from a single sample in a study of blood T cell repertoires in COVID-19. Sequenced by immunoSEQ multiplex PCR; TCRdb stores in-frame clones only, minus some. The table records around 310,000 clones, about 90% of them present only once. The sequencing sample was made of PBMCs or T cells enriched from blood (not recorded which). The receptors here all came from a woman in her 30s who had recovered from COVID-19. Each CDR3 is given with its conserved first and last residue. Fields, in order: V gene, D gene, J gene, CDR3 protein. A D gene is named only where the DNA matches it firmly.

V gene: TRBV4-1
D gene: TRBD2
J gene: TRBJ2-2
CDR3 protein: CASSQDRGTSGRRTGELFF

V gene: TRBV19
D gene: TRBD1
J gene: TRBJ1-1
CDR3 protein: CASSIDLETGGTTEAFF

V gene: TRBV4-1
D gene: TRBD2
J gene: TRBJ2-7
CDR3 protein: CASSLTTSGLSYEQYF

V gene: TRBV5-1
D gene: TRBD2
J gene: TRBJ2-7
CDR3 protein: CASSLASGSTPYEQYF

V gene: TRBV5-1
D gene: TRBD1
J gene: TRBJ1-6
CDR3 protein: CASSSYRDSSNSPLHF

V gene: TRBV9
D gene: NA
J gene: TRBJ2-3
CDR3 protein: CASSAFTDTQYF

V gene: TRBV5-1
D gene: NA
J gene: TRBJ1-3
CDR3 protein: CASRAPGQSGNTIYF

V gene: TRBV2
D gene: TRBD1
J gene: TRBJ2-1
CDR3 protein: CASSEVSGTGAYNEQFF

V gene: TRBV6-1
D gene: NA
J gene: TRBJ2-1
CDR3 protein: CASTNSASYGDEQFF

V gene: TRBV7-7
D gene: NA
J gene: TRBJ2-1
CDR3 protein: CASSLGAGRPYNEQFF

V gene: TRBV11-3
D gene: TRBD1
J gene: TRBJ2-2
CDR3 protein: CASSRDRDTGELFF

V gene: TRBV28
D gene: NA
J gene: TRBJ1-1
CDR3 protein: CASRGQWNTEAFF

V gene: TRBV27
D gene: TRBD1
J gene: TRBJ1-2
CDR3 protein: CASGNTQGTSYGYTF

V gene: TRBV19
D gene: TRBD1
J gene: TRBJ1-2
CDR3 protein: CASSIMGTGTVYGYTF

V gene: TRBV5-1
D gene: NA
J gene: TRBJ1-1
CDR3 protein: CASSVQGSENTEAFF

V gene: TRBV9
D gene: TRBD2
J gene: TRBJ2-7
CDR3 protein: CASSASGTSGYEQYF

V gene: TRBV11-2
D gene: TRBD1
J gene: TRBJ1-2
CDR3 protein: CASTDQGGGYTF

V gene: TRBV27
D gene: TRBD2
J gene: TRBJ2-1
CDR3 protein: CASSLASGRIDEQFF

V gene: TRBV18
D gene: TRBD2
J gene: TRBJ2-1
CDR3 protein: CASSPRAGTSVYNEQFF

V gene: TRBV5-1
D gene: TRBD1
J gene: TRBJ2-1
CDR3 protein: CASRGTGTYNEQFF

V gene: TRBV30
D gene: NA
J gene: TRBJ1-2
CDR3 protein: CAWSGGGWFYGYTF

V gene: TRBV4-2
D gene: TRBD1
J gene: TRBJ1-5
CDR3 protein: CASSQTGGNDQPQHF

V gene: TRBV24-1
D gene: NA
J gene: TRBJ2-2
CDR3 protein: CATSDSQRDTGELFF

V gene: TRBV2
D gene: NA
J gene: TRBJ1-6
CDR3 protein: CASSEVPPRAADSPLHF

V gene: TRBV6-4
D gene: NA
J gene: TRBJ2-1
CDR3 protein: CASSDVSGSNEQFF

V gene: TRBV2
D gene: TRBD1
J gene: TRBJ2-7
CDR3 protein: CASSYTRDRGYEQYF

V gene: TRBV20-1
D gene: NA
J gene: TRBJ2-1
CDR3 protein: CSARRREQFF

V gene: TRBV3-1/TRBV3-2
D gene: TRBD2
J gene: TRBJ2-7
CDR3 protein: CASSQVKRESYEQYF

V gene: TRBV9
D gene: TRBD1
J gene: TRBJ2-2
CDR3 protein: CASSADGQGGTGELFF

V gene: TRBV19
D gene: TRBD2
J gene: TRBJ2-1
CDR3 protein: CASSMLGYSSSGSNEQFF

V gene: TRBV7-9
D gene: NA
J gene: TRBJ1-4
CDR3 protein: CASSLAGGPREKLFF

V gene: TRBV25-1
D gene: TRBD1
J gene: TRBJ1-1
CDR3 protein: CASVQGSGTEAFF

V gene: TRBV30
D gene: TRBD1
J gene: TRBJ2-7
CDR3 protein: CAWSTGTGADSIREQYF

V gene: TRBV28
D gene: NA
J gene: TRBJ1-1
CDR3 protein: CASKEIDTEAFF

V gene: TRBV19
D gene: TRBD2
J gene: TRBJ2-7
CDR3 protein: CASSMGVGLAGDEQYF

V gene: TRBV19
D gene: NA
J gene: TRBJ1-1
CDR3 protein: CASSKNSGDKNTEAFF

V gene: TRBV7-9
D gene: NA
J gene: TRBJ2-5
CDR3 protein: CASSLNRDTQETQYF

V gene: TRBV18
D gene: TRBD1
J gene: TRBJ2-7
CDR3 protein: CASSPFSNYQGAINEQYF

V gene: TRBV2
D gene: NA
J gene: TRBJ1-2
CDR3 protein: CASSELSLAWGYTF

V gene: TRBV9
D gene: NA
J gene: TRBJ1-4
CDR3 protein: CASGSVNEKLFF

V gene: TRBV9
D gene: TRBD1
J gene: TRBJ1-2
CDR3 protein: CASSVGQGDHGYTF

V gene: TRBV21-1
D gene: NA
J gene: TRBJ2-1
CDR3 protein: CASTPRWGRVRVNEQFF

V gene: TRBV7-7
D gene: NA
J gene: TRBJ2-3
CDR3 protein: CASSFLFTDTQYF

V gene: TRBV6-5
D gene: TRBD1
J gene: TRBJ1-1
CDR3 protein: CASSYVRGAEAFF

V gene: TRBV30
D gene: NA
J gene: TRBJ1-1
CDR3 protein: CAWGGSGTEAFF